The clone carrying this T cell receptor beta chain was picked up one time. The antigen is not known. This sample was included in a study of multiple sclerosis patients with progressive multifocal leukoencephalopathy. The study, taken as a whole, reports: Before and during natalizumab, the clones expanded at PML already existed. Preferential TRBV-TRBJ pairings or common gene usage were not detected at PML.

The sample's time point: roughly 13 months of natalizumab therapy. T1 marks 6 months and T2 marks 12 months of natalizumab therapy. Synthetic inline TR CDR3 controls covering all V-J pairings were spiked into each PCR. Using immunoSEQ multiplex PCR, the repertoire was profiled, and TCRdb retains in-frame clones only, with some absent. The table shows about 25,000 clones, with under 95% occurring only once. V lost 4 bases and J lost 2, with 9 bases in between. The germline V gene encodes CDR1 SGHVS and CDR2 FQNEAQ. The CDR3 is made up of 13 amino acids. The TCR comes from a man aged 25-45 years with multiple sclerosis. The V gene is TRBV7-8, the J gene TRBJ2-7; a weak D match, TRBD1 (5 bases). The sample here was PBMCs, taken from a patient treated with natalizumab. The CDR3 DNA reads as TGTGCCAGCAGCTCGGACAAGCCCTACGAGCAGTACGTC. This encodes CASSSDKPYEQYV.